This T cell receptor beta chain was observed in a study of T cell changes during pregnancy in multiple sclerosis. The repertoire was sequenced with immunoSEQ multiplex PCR; TCRdb's copy has only in-frame clones and lacks some. The sample consists of around 33,000 clones, 70% to 90% of them appearing once. CDR3 size: 15 residues. Germline V gene lookup returns CDR1 MGHRA and CDR2 YSYEKL. Trimming at V came to 1 base and at J to 2 bases, leaving 5 bases not matched to a gene. The rearrangement links TRBV4-1 to TRBJ2-7, with 7 bases lining up with TRBD1. The sequence was obtained from a female donor with multiple sclerosis, enrolled in a pregnancy study. Here the sequenced sample was CD8+ T cells from peripheral blood mononuclear cells, taken before pregnancy. The CDR3 protein is CASSQGQGLAYEQYF. Here the CDR3 DNA reads TGCGCCAGCAGCCAAGGACAGGGTCTAGCCTACGAGCAGTACTTC.